This TCR beta chain derives from a study of cytomegalovirus exposure and HLA in healthy donors (dated 2017 in TCRdb). A note on the overall study: In an earlier analysis of under 600 of the donors, 250 to 300 Gb of sequence data and 100 million or so unique TCR beta sequences from about 190 million T cells were reported. An early release that covered 500 to 800 HLA-typed donors contained about 300 gigabases of sequencing data and 75 million to 100 million unique TCR sequences. Of the 398 genotyped donors, 81% fell in the genetic ancestry cluster associated with self-reported Caucasian donors. The aim of the study was to test whether cataloging public T cell receptors could identify signatures of past pathogen exposure. The T cell repertoires of around 670 subjects were profiled by immunosequencing and related to cytomegalovirus serostatus. Along with the approximately 600-subject first cohort, a separate validation cohort of over 90 different subjects was used. To predict cytomegalovirus infection status, the study brought together high-throughput TCR immunosequencing, statistical association of individual TCRs with disease status, and machine learning. In a later analysis, previously published TCR beta repertoires from 600 to 850 donors were re-analyzed and high-resolution HLA genotyping was added so that TCR occurrence patterns could be studied. The later analysis used no new phenotypic data to find candidate immune exposures, relying instead on TCR beta sequences and their occurrence across donors. To decide whether each TCR beta V gene segment behaved as functional or pseudogenic, an earlier analysis of fewer than 750 of the donors relied on high-throughput TCR beta sequencing. Donor age, sex, ethnicity and CMV serostatus were compiled together with the repertoire data. Genome-wide SNP genotypes for about 55% of the roughly 670 donors were used in a later genetic analysis, which treated that subset as a discovery cohort. All discovery cohort repertoires had been generated on a single sequencing platform. HLA typing included class I and class II loci at four-digit resolution. Typing coverage differed by locus: A, B, C, DRB1 and DQB1 were typed in about 629-640 donors, DQA1 in roughly 500, DPA1 in 600 to 610, and DPB1 in just under 490. Roughly five DR-DQ haplotypes were handled as single units for association and clustering, since linkage in the cohort was strong. Among 300 to 500 genotyped donors of the cohort, an average of roughly 230,000 unique TCR beta nucleotide sequences was sequenced per donor, of which roughly 17% were non-productive.

Note on this clone: It lacks a known antigen. No quality values exist for individual bases; no much larger clone is one base distant.

In total, 600 or so healthy bone marrow donors made up the cohort. At the time of sampling, every cohort member was nominally healthy, though immune exposures that went unrecorded were likely present. The donor tested CMV seronegative and was one of the 352 seronegative cohort members. Every donor gave a peripheral blood sample, and the peripheral blood mononuclear cells from that sample were used for TCR beta sequencing. Genomic DNA extraction from the blood cell samples was performed with the Qiagen DNeasy Blood Extraction Kit. Library preparation was by the immunoSEQ multiplex PCR assay. A mixture of 60 forward primers for TCR Vbeta segments and 13 reverse primers for TCR Jbeta segments was used in the multiplex PCR. A multiplex PCR assay on genomic DNA amplified the CDR3 region of rearranged TCR beta genes. The amplified TCR beta libraries were sequenced on the Illumina HiSeq System as 87-base-pair reads. The original pipeline was this. A later analysis counted approximately 84 million unique TCR beta chains across the 666 repertoires, and roughly 9.9 million of these chains were shared by at least two donors. Raw reads were error-corrected and collapsed into unique sequences by a nearest-neighbor algorithm in which closely related sequences were merged to remove PCR and sequencing errors. To assign V, D and J gene segments, CDR3 sequences were aligned to IMGT reference sequences. For a sequence to be retained, at least a six-nucleotide match to both a V gene segment and a J gene segment was required. Rearrangements were classified as productive when the CDR3 lacked stop codons and remained in frame with V and J, and all other rearrangements were classified as non-productive. CDR3 was defined by IMGT convention, running from the second conserved V-encoded cysteine to the conserved J-encoded phenylalanine. In an earlier analysis of 550 to 650 of the donors, sequences lacking an unambiguous match to a single V gene segment were excluded. An earlier analysis of 587 of the donors classified V segments as functional when productive rearrangements were above 56.7% and as segregating when the standard deviation between donors was above 5%. A statistical classification framework was built for diagnosing cytomegalovirus status from the catalog of TCR beta chain sequences. In a later analysis, TCR nucleotide sequences were compared against IMGT/GENE-DB human TR gene sequences so that V and J genes could be assigned. A later analysis assigned CDR3 sequences and most-parsimonious VDJ recombination scenarios with the TCRdist pipeline. In a later analysis, each TCR beta chain was defined by its CDR3 amino acid sequence together with its V-gene family, and reads without a unique V-gene family were excluded. As a way to deal with suspected cross-contamination and a sequencing artifact, a later analysis dropped roughly 600 nucleotide sequences that were highly shared and had low generation probability. A later analysis calculated a clonal expansion index for each public chain from normalized within-repertoire ranks of inferred template counts. In a later analysis, generation probabilities were computed using a VDJ recombination model fitted to out-of-frame rearrangements, and the results were checked against IGoR. In a later analysis, TCR-TCR, TCR-HLA and TCR-CMV co-occurrence was scored with hypergeometric tests, and a repertoire-size bias correction was applied to TCR pairs. In a later analysis, false discovery rates were estimated by permuting HLA or CMV assignments 20 times. In a later analysis, co-occurring TCRs were grouped using DBSCAN, with TCRdist sequence similarity added in when clustering inside HLA-allele-positive subsets. Repertoires with fewer than 30,000 or more than 120,000 public chains were left out of co-occurrence clustering, as were a handful of repertoires with anomalous nucleotide sharing. As stored in TCRdb, this immuneACCESS dataset retains in-frame rearrangements with V and J assigned. A fraction of the clones does not appear; measured against another copy, unresolved V genes explain less than half of the discrepancy, and the remainder lacks a known reason. For V, J and clone size, that table is used; D and trimming come from the DNA. A total of approximately 92,000 clones appear in this sample, less than 70% of them only once. The leading ten clones occupy 2.5% to 3% of the sample.

What the authors observed across the whole study: A later analysis found that most CMV-associated TCR beta chains appeared HLA-restricted, with HLA associations seemingly driven largely by CMV exposure. Strong co-occurrence of HLA alleles, especially DR and DQ, made assigning TCR associations to individual alleles difficult. Most TCR sequences were observed very rarely across donors, whereas some public TCRs were present in many individuals. Some IMGT-functional V segments, including TRBV6-2 and TRBV6-3, could not be told apart with the 87-base-pair reads, so those segments were excluded. V-gene and J-gene trimming of TCR beta chains was associated with a missense DCLRE1C variant in a later genetic analysis, and the association was replicated in an independent cohort. According to a later genetic analysis, donors in an Asian-associated ancestry cluster had fewer N-insertions in productive TCRs than the roughly 670-donor mean. Because HLA typing was unavailable for some donors at each locus, only the typed subset was used in association tests. A later analysis reported that several top co-occurrence clusters appeared linked to parvovirus B19, influenza, CMV and Epstein-Barr virus. The classifier was reported to diagnose cytomegalovirus status with high specificity and sensitivity in both the original cohort and the validation cohort. A few of the identified cytomegalovirus-associated TCR beta chains were confirmed in vitro to be specific for cytomegalovirus antigens. Correlated functional status among segregating V segments might be attributable to linkage disequilibrium, but an unknown experimental factor could not be ruled out. A cluster of highly shared sequence variants was judged likely to represent a technical artifact of the sequencing pipeline. A later analysis found that HLA-associated TCR beta chains were more clonally expanded and had lower generation probabilities than equally common non-associated chains. Only TCR beta chains were sequenced in this cohort, and the absence of alpha or paired-chain data limited detectable features. An earlier analysis of 450 to 750 of the donors showed that most TCR beta V segments appeared in productive rearrangements either about 87% or about 30% of the time, which broadly matched IMGT annotations. Because counts were too low, seventeen rarely observed V segments, including chromosome 9 orphons, were excluded from the earlier analysis of 587 of the donors. At a false discovery rate of 0.05, a later analysis linked under 20,000 TCR beta sequences to specific HLA alleles. In a later analysis, TCR association rates were found to vary across HLA loci, with the most associated TCRs seen for DRB1 alleles and the fewest for HLA-C alleles. Immune exposure information for the cohort was limited to CMV serostatus. The study gave a list of some 150 TCR beta chains associated with cytomegalovirus. A further reported finding was that TCR beta sequences accurately predicted the HLA-A and HLA-B alleles for most subjects in the first cohort. Sequencing depth was assumed to be roughly uniform across donors in the presence/absence analyses, though that assumption may not hold. The authors suggested that the approach could potentially be generalized to other disease states and immunological phenotypes.

Clipping removes 5 bases from V and 5 bases from J, with 7 as the unmatched junction base count. The germline V gene provides CDR1 SGHVS and CDR2 FNYEAQ. The CDR3 runs 14 residues from the cysteine to the phenylalanine. Only the CDR3 region is kept as DNA, spanning 42 bases read in frame from base 1. The chain is made from TRBV7-6 and TRBJ2-5; TRBD1 lines up with 8 middle nucleotides. This receptor was identified in a middle-aged man in good health and CMV-seronegative. The sample comprised PBMCs. The CDR3 corresponds to CASSPPGQVETQYF. The nucleotides are TGTGCCAGCAGCCCGCCGGGACAGGTTGAGACCCAGTACTTC.